Shown below are 26 T cell receptor beta chains from a single sample sequenced in a study of blood T cell repertoires in COVID-19. The protocol was immunoSEQ multiplex PCR, while the TCRdb copy is restricted to in-frame clones and leaves out a portion. The sample holds 75,000 to 85,000 clones, roughly 81% seen once. Sample: peripheral blood. These receptors were obtained from a man in his fifties or sixties with COVID-19, enrolled during active disease.

This clone was found once. The chain has TRBV5-1 and TRBJ2-2, with D possibly TRBD1 on 6 matching bases. Trimming removed 7 bases from V and 0 bases from J, with 13 bases in between. Looked up from germline, CDR1 is SGHRS and CDR2 is YFSETQ. The CDR3 is made up of 15 amino acids. This CDR3 reads CASYTGHPNTGELFF. In DNA form, the CDR3 reads TGCGCCAGCTATACGGGACACCCGAACACCGGGGAGCTGTTTTTT.

The chain carries TRBV27 and TRBJ2-5; the D is unclear. The CDR3 consists of 14 residues. Germline CDR1 reads MNHEY; CDR2 reads SMNVEV (reference sequence). Trimming stripped 3 bases from V and 1 base from J, with 9 bases between. CDR3 protein: CASSLIQSQETQYF. CDR3 coding DNA: TGTGCCAGCAGTTTGATACAGAGCCAAGAGACCCAGTACTTC.

V usage is TRBV5-4 and J usage is TRBJ2-2; D is ambiguous. This CDR3 is built from 13 residues. V dropped 0 bases and J dropped 6 bases, with 6 bases sitting between them. Per germline, CDR1 SGHNT and CDR2 YYREEE (reference sequence). CDR3 DNA: TGTGCCAGCAGCTTGGTAGTCTCCGGGGAGCTGTTTTTT. It is translated as CASSLVVSGELFF.

This clone was counted a single time. The gene calls are TRBV30 and TRBJ2-7, with 7 bases matching TRBD1. The trim removed 5 bases at V and 6 bases at J, leaving 7 bases unmatched. Germline assignment: CDR1 GTSNPN and CDR2 SVGIG (reference sequence). The length of the CDR3 is 12 residues. The CDR3 bases are TGTGCCTGGGGTCGGGCAGGGGGCGAGCAGTACTTC. It encodes CAWGRAGGEQYF.

V is TRBV6-5 and J is TRBJ2-5; D perhaps matches TRBD1 (5 bases). Germline assignment: CDR1 MNHEY and CDR2 SVGAGI. V gave up 5 bases and J gave up 7 bases, with 8 bases separating them. The CDR3 totals 11 residues. Here the CDR3 reads CASSNQGTQYF. The CDR3 DNA sequence: TGTGCCAGCAGTAACCAGGGGACCCAGTACTTC.

The gene calls are TRBV7-6 and TRBJ2-7; a possible D gene is TRBD1 (6 bases). The germline gives CDR1 SGHVS, CDR2 FNYEAQ. This CDR3 has 18 amino acids. The ends were cut back, 1 base at V and 3 bases at J, with 22 bases in the middle. The CDR3 reads CASSLGTRGGSSIYEQYF. The DNA of the CDR3 is TGTGCCAGCAGCTTAGGGACCCGAGGGGGTAGCTCGATCTACGAGCAGTACTTC.

Only a few counts were recorded for this clone. This chain uses TRBV6-5 with TRBJ1-2; D is ambiguous. The CDR3 spans 15 residues. With 4 bases removed from V and 8 bases from J, the gap between germline ends came to 20 bases. Germline V gives CDR1 MNHEY, CDR2 SVGAGI. The CDR3 DNA reads as TGTGCCAGCAGTTCAACGCCGGGAACCCCTCGAGGCTACACCTTC. The encoded protein is CASSSTPGTPRGYTF.

This sequence joins TRBV24-1 and TRBJ1-2, with D possibly TRBD1 on 5 matching bases. Germline CDR1 reads KGHDR; CDR2 reads SFDVKD. The CDR3 is 12 amino acids. V lost 6 bases and J lost 3, with 7 bases in between. The CDR3 DNA sequence: TGTGCCACCAGTCGGGGGGACTATGGCTACACCTTC. Protein product: CATSRGDYGYTF.

The chain recombines TRBV28 with TRBJ1-5; 7 nucleotides agree with TRBD1. Germline assignment: CDR1 MDHEN and CDR2 SYDVKM. The V and J ends lost 3 bases and 0 bases, in that order; junction bases with no gene match: 11. CDR3 length equals 18 residues. CDR3 region: CASSFPGGRTNSNQPQHF. CDR3 nucleotides: TGTGCCAGCAGTTTCCCAGGGGGACGGACAAATAGCAATCAGCCCCAGCATTTT.

The gene calls are TRBV20-1 and TRBJ2-5, with unresolved D. Trimming stripped 5 bases from V and 1 base from J, with 5 bases between. CDR1 and CDR2 (germline): DFQATT, SNEGSKA (reference sequence). The CDR3 is 11 amino acids. The CDR3 DNA reads as TGCAGTGCTCTACGCCAAGAGACCCAGTACTTC. This encodes CSALRQETQYF.

The chain uses TRBV3-1 (or the pseudogene TRBV3-2) and TRBJ1-3; D gene uncertain. CDR3 length: 15 residues. Germline values: CDR1 LGHDT, CDR2 YNNKEL (reference sequence). V shed 0 bases and J shed 5 bases, with 11 bases lying between them. This CDR3 is CASSQDLQLRNTIYF. CDR3 sequence (DNA): TGTGCCAGCAGCCAAGATTTACAGTTAAGAAACACCATATATTTT.

V usage is TRBV3-1 (or the pseudogene TRBV3-2) and J usage is TRBJ2-1; 11 positions agree with TRBD2. V was pared by 2 bases and J by 4 bases, with 4 bases of the junction left unmatched. CDR1 and CDR2 from the germline V gene are LGHDT and YNNKEL (reference sequence). The CDR3 has 16 residues. DNA for the CDR3: TGTGCCAGCAGCCAACTACTAGCGGGAGCGTACAATGAGCAGTTCTTC. Residues: CASSQLLAGAYNEQFF.

This sequence joins TRBV3-1 (or the pseudogene TRBV3-2) and TRBJ2-1; TRBD1 aligns across 10 bases. CDR3 length: 15 amino acids. V lost 4 bases to trimming and J lost 9 bases; unmatched junction nucleotides: 9. Germline V gives CDR1 LGHDT, CDR2 YNNKEL (reference sequence). CDR3: CASSRGGQGVSEQFF. Written as DNA, the CDR3 is TGTGCCAGCAGCCGCGGCGGACAGGGGGTATCTGAGCAGTTCTTC.

The chain links TRBV10-2 to TRBJ2-1; 11 bases are a match to TRBD2. Unmatched junction bases numbered 11, after V lost 6 bases and J lost 4 bases. The CDR3 is made up of 17 amino acids. The germline gives CDR1 WSHSY, CDR2 SAAADI. The chain's CDR3 is CASRGLAGSSLYNEQFF. In nucleotides, the CDR3 is TGCGCCAGCAGAGGACTAGCGGGTAGTTCCCTTTACAATGAGCAGTTCTTC.

The chain carries TRBV19 and TRBJ1-5; D might be TRBD1 (5 bases). V was clipped by 6 bases and J by 5 bases, with 17 bases between them. The length of the CDR3 is 15 residues. Germline V lookup: CDR1 LNHDA, CDR2 SQIVND (reference sequence). The CDR3 DNA sequence: TGTGCCAGTAGGTTATACCCAGGGTTACATCAGCCCCAGCATTTT. It is translated as CASRLYPGLHQPQHF.

This chain connects TRBV2 to TRBJ2-5, with 8 bases lining up with TRBD2. Germline V gene sequence: CDR1 SNHLY, CDR2 FYNNEI. This CDR3 spans 14 amino acids. The V segment lost 3 bases and the J segment 4 bases; nucleotides outside the gene matches: 4. DNA for the CDR3: TGTGCCAGCAGTGAGGAGCTAGCGGGAGAGACCCAGTACTTC. Residues: CASSEELAGETQYF. The complete variable domain, with remaining parts taken from reference TRBV2 and TRBJ2-5, reads EPEVTQTPSHQVTQMGQEVILRCVPISNHLYFYWYRQILGQKVEFLVSFYNNEISEKSEIFDDQFSVERPDGSNFTLKIRSTKLEDSAMYFCASSEELAGETQYFGPGTRLLVL.

The rearrangement joins TRBV7-9 to TRBJ1-5, with a weak D call TRBD1 (6 bases). Germline-derived CDR1 and CDR2 are SEHNR and FQNEAQ (reference sequence). Trimming took off 3 bases at V and 8 bases at J, with 20 bases between the two ends. The CDR3 loop spans 16 amino acids. In nucleotides, the CDR3 is TGTGCCAGCAGCTTGGGGCAGGGGCACGGAAGAGAGCCCCAGCATTTT. Amino acids: CASSLGQGHGREPQHF.

V is TRBV19 and J is TRBJ1-2, with 7 positions matching TRBD1. The J segment lost 8 bases and the V segment lost 10 bases, leaving 16 bases of the junction unmatched. CDR1 and CDR2 (germline): LNHDA, SQIVND (reference sequence). The CDR3 runs to 14 residues. The CDR3 DNA sequence: TGTGCCACCCCAAACCGGGAGGGGGCCAGAGGCTACACCTTC. Its translation is CATPNREGARGYTF.

This clone has more than one count but fewer than ten. The CDR3 protein is CASRGLAWEQYF. CDR3 sequence (DNA): TGTGCCAGCAGGGGACTAGCGTGGGAGCAGTACTTC. The chain joins TRBV2 to TRBJ2-7, with TRBD2 matching 10 bases. Germline values: CDR1 SNHLY, CDR2 FYNNEI. The length of the CDR3 is 12 residues. V gave up 6 bases and J gave up 7 bases; unmatched junction bases: 3. Full variable domain (remainder filled in from reference TRBV2 and TRBJ2-7): EPEVTQTPSHQVTQMGQEVILRCVPISNHLYFYWYRQILGQKVEFLVSFYNNEISEKSEIFDDQFSVERPDGSNFTLKIRSTKLEDSAMYFCASRGLAWEQYFGPGTRLTVT.

The rearrangement uses TRBV7-9 and TRBJ2-2; D may be TRBD2 (7 bases). Germline CDR1 is SEHNR and CDR2 is FQNEAQ (reference sequence). V was clipped by 5 bases and J by 3 bases, with 16 bases between them. The CDR3 covers 16 residues. This CDR3 reads CASSLTEGGYTGELFF. The DNA of the CDR3 is TGTGCCAGCAGCCTGACGGAGGGGGGGTACACCGGGGAGCTGTTTTTT.

The chain has TRBV19 and TRBJ2-2; D is possibly TRBD2 (5 bases). CDR3 size: 16 residues. The V and J ends lost 4 bases and 1 base respectively, with 13 bases between them. Per germline, CDR1 LNHDA and CDR2 SQIVND (reference sequence). The CDR3 coding sequence is TGTGCCAGTAGTAGCGAGGAGCGGCTGAACACCGGGGAGCTGTTTTTT. Protein sequence: CASSSEERLNTGELFF.

The chain employs TRBV9 and TRBJ1-2; 9 nucleotides line up with TRBD1. This CDR3 has 15 residues. CDR1 and CDR2 from the germline V gene are SGDLS and YYNGEE. V gave up 3 bases and J gave up 2 bases; unmatched junction bases: 5. The CDR3 here is CASSAVGTGNYGYTF. CDR3 in DNA: TGTGCCAGCAGCGCCGTCGGGACAGGGAACTATGGCTACACCTTC.

The V and J genes are TRBV23-1 and TRBJ1-6, with a weak D call TRBD1 (6 bases). TRBV23-1 has ORF status, its function being uncertain. The CDR3 length is 16 residues. Trimming took off 8 bases at V and 5 bases at J, with 19 bases between the two ends. CDR3 DNA sequence: TGCGCCAGCGGACGGCGACCGGGACATAATAATTCACCCCTCCACTTT. It codes for CASGRRPGHNNSPLHF.

The chain uses TRBV5-4 and TRBJ1-4, with 8 positions matching TRBD1. Losses at the gene ends were 0 bases for V and 0 bases for J; bases not matched to a gene: 7. This CDR3 is built from 18 residues. Per the germline V gene, CDR1 is SGHNT and CDR2 is YYREEE (reference sequence). DNA of the CDR3: TGTGCCAGCAGCTTGGGGCAGGGGGCTCCCGCAACTAATGAAAAACTGTTTTTT. Translation gives CASSLGQGAPATNEKLFF.

This clone is a singleton in its sample. The gene calls are TRBV6-5 and TRBJ2-5; 8 bases match TRBD1. Germline CDR1 reads MNHEY; CDR2 reads SVGAGI. Trimming cost V 0 bases and J 1 base; bases outside gene matches: 1. CDR3 size: 15 residues. CDR3 residues: CASSYSTGGQETQYF. The CDR3 nucleotides are TGTGCCAGCAGTTACTCCACAGGGGGCCAAGAGACCCAGTACTTC.

The V call is TRBV5-6, the J call TRBJ1-6, with TRBD1 identical over 9 bases. The V gene end was trimmed by 4 bases and the J gene end by 10 bases; junction bases not matched to a gene: 3. Germline loops: CDR1 SGHDT, CDR2 YYEEEE. This CDR3 is built from 13 residues. The CDR3 coding sequence is TGTGCCAGCAGCCGGACAGGGGACTCACCCCTCCACTTT. It translates to CASSRTGDSPLHF.